This TCR beta chain was identified in a study of blood T cell repertoires in COVID-19. Original processing methods: For nucleated cells, counts were estimated from reference gene primer amplification. The table came from immunoSEQ multiplex PCR; TCRdb's copy has only in-frame clones and leaves some out. V, J and clone size derive from that table, while D and trimming were established from the DNA sequence. This repertoire shows around 150,000 clones, approximately 84% found once; its top ten account for 20% to 25%. Germline CDR1 reads SGHTA; CDR2 reads FQGNSA. CDR3 length: 18 amino acids. The trim removed 3 bases at V and 7 bases at J, leaving 11 bases unmatched.

This clonotype was obtained from a woman aged 80 or over with acute or convalescent COVID-19. The material sequenced was peripheral blood. The V call is TRBV7-2, the J call TRBJ2-1; TRBD2 aligns across 14 bases. This chain's CDR3 is CASSFPLGLAGVVNEQFF. The CDR3 nucleotides read TGTGCCAGCAGCTTTCCTTTGGGACTAGCGGGAGTAGTAAATGAGCAGTTCTTC.